This entry lists 10 T cell receptor beta chains sequenced from one sample in a study of CD8 T cells in Susac syndrome. Reverse transcription of about 0.45 to 1 ug RNA was performed with random hexamers. TCRdb called the immunoSEQ multiplex PCR reads again in MiXCR, with one record for every CDR3 protein. The sample lists 200,000 or so distinct CDR3 sequences; approximately 94% were seen once. Sequenced sample: CD4+ T cells from PBMCs. All receptors derive from a human donor with multiple sclerosis.

This rearrangement joins TRBV30 to TRBJ2-1, with a possible D match to TRBD2 (6 bases). V lost 2 bases and J 4 bases, leaving 15 bases between the germline ends. The CDR3 covers 15 residues. Germline lookup yields CDR1 GTSNPN and CDR2 SVGIG (reference sequence). In DNA, the CDR3 is TGTGCCTGGAGTTTTGGGGACTTGCTATACAATGAGCAGTTCTTC. Translating gives CAWSFGDLLYNEQFF. Together with reference TRBV30 and TRBJ2-1, the CDR3 gives the full variable domain: SQTIHQWPATLVQPVGSPLSLECTVEGTSNPNLYWYRQAAGRGLQLLFYSVGIGQISSEVPQNLSASRPQDRQFILSSKKLLLSDSGFYLCAWSFGDLLYNEQFFGPGTRLTVL.

The chain joins TRBV20-1 to TRBJ2-5; 8 bases fit TRBD2. Germline V lookup: CDR1 DFQATT, CDR2 SNEGSKA (reference sequence). There are 13 residues in the CDR3. Trimming cost V 5 bases and J 5 bases; bases outside gene matches: 7. The CDR3 DNA reads TGCAGTGCTGACGGGGGGGCCCTGGAGACCCAGTACTTC. Translation: CSADGGALETQYF.

The rearrangement links TRBV7-9 to TRBJ1-6; 7 nucleotides line up with TRBD1. The CDR3 runs to 14 residues. CDR1 SEHNR and CDR2 FQNEAQ come from the germline V gene (reference sequence). Trimming removed 6 bases from V and 3 bases from J; junction bases left unmatched: 2. The CDR3, as DNA: TGTGCCAGCAGGCGGGACAGCTATAATTCACCCCTCCACTTT. This gives the protein CASRRDSYNSPLHF.

The rearrangement links TRBV20-1 to TRBJ2-3, with D possibly matching TRBD2 (6 bases). Per germline, CDR1 DFQATT and CDR2 SNEGSKA (reference sequence). The CDR3 contains 13 residues. Written as DNA, the CDR3 is TGCAGCATGCGGCTCCCTGGGAGGGATACGCAGTATTTT. It yields the protein CSMRLPGRDTQYF.

The genes are TRBV5-1 and TRBJ2-7; D unclear. This CDR3 is built from 13 residues. Trimming left V 4 bases short and J 1 base short, with 9 bases between. Germline V gene data show CDR1 as SGHRS and CDR2 as YFSETQ. CDR3: CASSAAESYEQYF. In nucleotides, the CDR3 is TGCGCCAGCAGCGCAGCAGAGTCCTACGAGCAGTACTTC.

The V and J genes are TRBV11-3 and TRBJ2-7; perhaps TRBD2 as D (6 bases). Trimming pared 5 bases from V and 4 bases from J, leaving 12 bases between. Germline V lookup: CDR1 SGHNT, CDR2 YENEEA. This CDR3 is 13 amino acids long. CDR3 bases: TGTGCCAGCAGCCGACTAGACGTTTACGAGCAGTACTTC. It translates to CASSRLDVYEQYF.

V usage is TRBV20-1 and J usage is TRBJ2-3; tentatively, D is TRBD1 or TRBD2 (6 bases each). Germline CDR1 reads DFQATT; CDR2 reads SNEGSKA (reference sequence). The CDR3 loop spans 11 amino acids. The CDR3 loop is CSGGSADTQYF. For the CDR3, the DNA is TGCAGCGGGGGCAGTGCAGATACGCAGTATTTT.

The chain uses TRBV9 and TRBJ2-2; D possibly matches TRBD1 or TRBD2 (5 bases each). This CDR3 region has 17 residues. Between the trimmed V and J ends, which lost 4 bases and 5 bases, there was a span of 21 bases. Germline CDR1 SGDLS, CDR2 YYNGEE. The CDR3 protein is CASSPRVGQGWTGELFF. In nucleotides, the CDR3 is TGTGCCAGCAGCCCGAGGGTGGGGCAGGGTTGGACCGGGGAGCTGTTTTTT.

This clonotype was counted between two and nine times. V gene TRBV3-1 combines with J gene TRBJ2-2, with 7 nucleotides matching TRBD2. Germline values: CDR1 LGHDT, CDR2 YNNKEL (reference sequence). V shed 6 bases and J 6 bases; nucleotides not matched to a gene: 1. This CDR3 has 12 amino acids. For the CDR3, the DNA is TGTGCCAGCAGTCGGGGGGCCGGGGAGCTGTTTTTT. It yields the protein CASSRGAGELFF.

The V and J genes are TRBV30 and TRBJ1-6; weak D call: TRBD1 (5 bases). The CDR3 has 13 amino acids. Germline V gives CDR1 GTSNPN, CDR2 SVGIG (reference sequence). The ends were cut back, 4 bases at V and 8 bases at J, with 12 bases in the middle. CDR3 amino acids: CAWMPGFYSPLHF. CDR3 nucleotide sequence: TGTGCCTGGATGCCAGGGTTTTATTCACCCCTCCACTTT.